This TCR beta chain was recorded in a study of CD8+ T cells in alopecia areata. The CDR3 totals 13 residues. Germline CDR1 and CDR2: SGDLS and YYNGEE. Deletions cut 4 bases from V and 8 bases from J, with 15 bases between. cDNA prepared by RNA extraction and subsequent reverse transcription served as the template for sequencing. The method was immunoSEQ multiplex PCR; TCRdb's version includes in-frame clones alone and lacks a portion of them. The profile shows about 200,000 clones, roughly three fifths of them singletons. The sample consisted of CD8+ T cells sorted from blood. The V and J genes are TRBV9 and TRBJ1-2; possibly TRBD1 for D (6 bases). The receptor was isolated from a human donor in good health. CDR3 DNA sequence: TGTGCCAGCAGCCCCGGGGGGCAGTGGGGCTACACCTTC. Residues: CASSPGGQWGYTF.